Sequencing of this T cell receptor beta chain was carried out in a study of T cells after posttransplantation cyclophosphamide. Clones were sequenced by immunoSEQ multiplex PCR, and TCRdb holds only the in-frame ones, with some missing. The table lists roughly 21,000 clones, roughly 85% of them singletons. This CDR3 region has 15 residues. Germline V gene lookup returns CDR1 MGHRA and CDR2 YSYEKL. V gave up 1 base and J gave up 7 bases; unmatched junction bases: 6. Sampled 1 year posttransplant, controls received myeloablative marrow transplants, methotrexate and a calcineurin inhibitor. The chain links TRBV4-1 to TRBJ1-4, with 7 bases fitting TRBD1. Sequenced here: PBMCs, sampled 350 to 400 days after allogeneic stem cell transplant with calcineurin inhibitor and methotrexate. This clonotype was obtained from a female patient between 25 and 45 years old who received an allogeneic stem cell transplant from an unrelated donor, was CMV-positive, and had acute and chronic GVHD. Some T cells may have come from the graft donor. CDR3 region: CASSQVTGYREKLFF. The CDR3 coding sequence is TGCGCCAGCAGCCAAGTGACAGGGTATCGTGAAAAACTGTTTTTT.